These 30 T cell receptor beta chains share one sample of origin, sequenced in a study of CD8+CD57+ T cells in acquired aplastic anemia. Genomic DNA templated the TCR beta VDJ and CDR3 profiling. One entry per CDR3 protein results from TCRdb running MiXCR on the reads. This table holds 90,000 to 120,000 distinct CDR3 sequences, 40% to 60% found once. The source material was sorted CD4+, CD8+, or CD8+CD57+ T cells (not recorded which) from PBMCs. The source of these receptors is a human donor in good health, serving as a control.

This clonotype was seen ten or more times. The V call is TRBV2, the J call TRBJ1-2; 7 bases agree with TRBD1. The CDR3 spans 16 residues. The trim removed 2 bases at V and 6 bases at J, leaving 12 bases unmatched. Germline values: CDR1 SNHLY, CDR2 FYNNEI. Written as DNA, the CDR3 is TGTGCCAGCAGTGAAAGGGTGCGACAGGGATTGAATGGCTACACCTTC. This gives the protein CASSERVRQGLNGYTF.

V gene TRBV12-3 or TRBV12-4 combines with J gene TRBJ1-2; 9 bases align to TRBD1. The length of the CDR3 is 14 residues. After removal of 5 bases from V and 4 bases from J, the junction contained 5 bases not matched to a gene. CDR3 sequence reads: CASSHWTGVYGYTF. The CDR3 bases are TGTGCCAGCAGTCACTGGACAGGGGTCTATGGCTACACCTTC.

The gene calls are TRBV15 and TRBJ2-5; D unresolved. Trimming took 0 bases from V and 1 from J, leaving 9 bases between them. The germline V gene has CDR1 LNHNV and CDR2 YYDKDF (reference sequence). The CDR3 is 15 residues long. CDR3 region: CATSRDRWVQETQYF. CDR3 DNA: TGTGCCACCAGCAGAGATCGTTGGGTCCAAGAGACCCAGTACTTC. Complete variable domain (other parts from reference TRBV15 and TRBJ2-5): DAMVIQNPRYQVTQFGKPVTLSCSQTLNHNVMYWYQQKSSQAPKLLFHYYDKDFNNEADTPDNFQSRRPNTSFCFLDIRSPGLGDTAMYLCATSRDRWVQETQYFGPGTRLLVL.

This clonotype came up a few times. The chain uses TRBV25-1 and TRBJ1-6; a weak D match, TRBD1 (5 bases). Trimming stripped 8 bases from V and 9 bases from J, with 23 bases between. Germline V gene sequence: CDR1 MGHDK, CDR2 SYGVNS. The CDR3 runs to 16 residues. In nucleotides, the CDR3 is TGTGCCAGCGGTTTATTCACAGGCGGGGGTACTTCACCCCTCCACTTT. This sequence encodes CASGLFTGGGTSPLHF.

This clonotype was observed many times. Here the CDR3 reads CASSVALGTGELFF. CDR3 coding DNA: TGTGCCAGCAGCGTAGCTTTGGGGACCGGGGAGCTGTTTTTT. The chain uses TRBV9 and TRBJ2-2; no firm D call. Trimming shortened V by 0 bases and J by 5 bases, and 8 bases separated the two germline ends. The germline V gene encodes CDR1 SGDLS and CDR2 YYNGEE. This CDR3 has 14 amino acids.

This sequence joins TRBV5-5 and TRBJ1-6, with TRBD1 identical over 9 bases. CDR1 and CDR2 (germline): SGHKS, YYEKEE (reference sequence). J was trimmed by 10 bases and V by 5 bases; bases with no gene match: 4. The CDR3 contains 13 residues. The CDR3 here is CASRRTGDSPLHF. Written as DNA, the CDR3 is TGTGCCAGCAGGCGGACAGGGGACTCACCCCTCCACTTT.

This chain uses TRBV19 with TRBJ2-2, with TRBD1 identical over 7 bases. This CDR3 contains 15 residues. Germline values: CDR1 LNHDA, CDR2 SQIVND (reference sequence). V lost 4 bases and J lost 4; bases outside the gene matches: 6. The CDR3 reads CASSTPQGFTGELFF. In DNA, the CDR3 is TGTGCCAGTAGTACCCCACAGGGGTTCACCGGGGAGCTGTTTTTT. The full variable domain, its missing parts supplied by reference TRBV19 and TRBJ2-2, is DGGITQSPKYLFRKEGQNVTLSCEQNLNHDAMYWYRQDPGQGLRLIYYSQIVNDFQKGDIAEGYSVSREKKESFPLTVTSAQKNPTAFYLCASSTPQGFTGELFFGEGSRLTVL.

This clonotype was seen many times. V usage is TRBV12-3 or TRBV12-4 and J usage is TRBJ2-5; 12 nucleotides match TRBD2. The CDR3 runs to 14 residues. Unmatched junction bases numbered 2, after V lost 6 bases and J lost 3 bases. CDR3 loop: CASRLAGGKETQYF. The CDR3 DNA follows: TGTGCCAGCAGGCTAGCGGGGGGGAAAGAGACCCAGTACTTC.

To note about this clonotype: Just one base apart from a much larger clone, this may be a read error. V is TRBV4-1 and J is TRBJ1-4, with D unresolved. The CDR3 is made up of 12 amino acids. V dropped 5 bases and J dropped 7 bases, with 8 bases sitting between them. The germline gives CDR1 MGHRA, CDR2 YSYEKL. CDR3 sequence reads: CASSGRSEKLFF. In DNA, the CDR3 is TGCGCCAGCAGCGGACGTAGTGAAAAACTGTTTTTT.

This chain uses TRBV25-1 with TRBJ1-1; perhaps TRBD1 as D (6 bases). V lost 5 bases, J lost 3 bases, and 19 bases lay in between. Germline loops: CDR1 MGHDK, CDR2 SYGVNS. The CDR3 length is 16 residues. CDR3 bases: TGTGCCAGCAGTCCCCAAGGGGGGGGGGAGGACACTGAAGCTTTCTTT. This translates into CASSPQGGGEDTEAFF.

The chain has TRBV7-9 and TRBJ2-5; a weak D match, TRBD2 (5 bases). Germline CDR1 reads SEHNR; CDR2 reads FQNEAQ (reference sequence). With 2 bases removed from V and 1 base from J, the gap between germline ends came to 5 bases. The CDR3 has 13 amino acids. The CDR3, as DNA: TGTGCCAGCAGCTTACGGGGCCAAGAGACCCAGTACTTC. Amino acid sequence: CASSLRGQETQYF.

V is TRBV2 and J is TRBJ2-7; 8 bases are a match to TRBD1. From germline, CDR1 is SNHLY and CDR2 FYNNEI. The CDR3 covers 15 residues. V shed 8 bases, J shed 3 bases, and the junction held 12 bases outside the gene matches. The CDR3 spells CASRLGQGLYYEQYF. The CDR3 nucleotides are TGTGCCAGCCGCCTAGGACAGGGCTTATACTACGAGCAGTACTTC.

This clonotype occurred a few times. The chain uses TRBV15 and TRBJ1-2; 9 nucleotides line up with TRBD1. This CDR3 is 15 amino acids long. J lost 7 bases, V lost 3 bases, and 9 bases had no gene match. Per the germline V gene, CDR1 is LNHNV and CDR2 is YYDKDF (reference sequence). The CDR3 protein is CATSRGDRGKIGYTF. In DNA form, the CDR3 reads TGTGCCACCAGCAGGGGAGACAGGGGGAAAATTGGCTACACCTTC.

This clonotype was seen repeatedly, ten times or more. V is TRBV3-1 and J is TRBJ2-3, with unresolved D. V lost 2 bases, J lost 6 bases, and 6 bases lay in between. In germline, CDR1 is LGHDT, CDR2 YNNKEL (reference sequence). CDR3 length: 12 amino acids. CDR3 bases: TGTGCCAGCAGCCAATCTAGGGATACGCAGTATTTT. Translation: CASSQSRDTQYF.

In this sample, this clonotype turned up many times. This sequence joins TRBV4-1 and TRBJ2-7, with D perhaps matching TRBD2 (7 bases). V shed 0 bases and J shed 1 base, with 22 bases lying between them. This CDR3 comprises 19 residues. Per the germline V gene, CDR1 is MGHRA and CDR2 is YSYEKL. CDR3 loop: CASSQEEGGGGGLSYEQYF. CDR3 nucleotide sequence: TGCGCCAGCAGCCAAGAAGAAGGAGGAGGGGGGGGTTTATCCTACGAGCAGTACTTC.

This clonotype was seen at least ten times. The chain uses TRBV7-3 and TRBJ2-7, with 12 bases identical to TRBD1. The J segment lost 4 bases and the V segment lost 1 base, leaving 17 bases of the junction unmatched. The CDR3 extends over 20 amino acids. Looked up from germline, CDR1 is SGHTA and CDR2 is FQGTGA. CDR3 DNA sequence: TGTGCCAGCAGCTTAAGGGGGACAGGGGGCATCTACCGACTACAATACGAGCAGTACTTC. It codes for CASSLRGTGGIYRLQYEQYF.

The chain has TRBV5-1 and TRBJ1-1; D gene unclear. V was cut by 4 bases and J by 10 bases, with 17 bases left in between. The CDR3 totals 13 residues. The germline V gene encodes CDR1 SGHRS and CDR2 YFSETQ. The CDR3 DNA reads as TGCGCCAGCAGCCTAGGACCCCGGAGTGGAGCTTTCTTT. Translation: CASSLGPRSGAFF.

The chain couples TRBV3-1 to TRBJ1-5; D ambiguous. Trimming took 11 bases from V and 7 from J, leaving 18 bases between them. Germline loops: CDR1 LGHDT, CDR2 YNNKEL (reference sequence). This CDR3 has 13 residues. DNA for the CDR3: TGTGCCGGCAACCAAGACTCTGGCCAGCCCCAGCATTTT. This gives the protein CAGNQDSGQPQHF.

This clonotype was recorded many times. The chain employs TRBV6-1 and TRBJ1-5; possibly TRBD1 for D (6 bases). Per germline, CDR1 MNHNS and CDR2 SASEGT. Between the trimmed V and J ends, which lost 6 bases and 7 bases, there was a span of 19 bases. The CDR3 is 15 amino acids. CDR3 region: CASSTTQGLGQPQHF. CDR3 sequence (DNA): TGTGCCAGCAGCACAACCCAGGGGCTAGGCCAGCCCCAGCATTTT.

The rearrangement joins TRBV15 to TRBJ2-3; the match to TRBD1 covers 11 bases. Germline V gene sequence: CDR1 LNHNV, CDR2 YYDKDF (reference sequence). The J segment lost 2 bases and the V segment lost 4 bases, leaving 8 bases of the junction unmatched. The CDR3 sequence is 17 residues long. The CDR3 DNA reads TGTGCCACCAGCATCGACGGGACAGGGGGAAACACAGATACGCAGTATTTT. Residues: CATSIDGTGGNTDTQYF.

CDR3 amino acids: CASSDGKNTEAFF. The CDR3 DNA reads as TGTGCCAGCAGTGATGGCAAAAACACTGAAGCTTTCTTT. The gene calls are TRBV25-1 and TRBJ1-1, with D hard to call. Germline V gene sequence: CDR1 MGHDK, CDR2 SYGVNS. This CDR3 contains 13 residues. The V gene lost 3 bases and the J gene lost 2 bases, with 7 bases spanning the gap.

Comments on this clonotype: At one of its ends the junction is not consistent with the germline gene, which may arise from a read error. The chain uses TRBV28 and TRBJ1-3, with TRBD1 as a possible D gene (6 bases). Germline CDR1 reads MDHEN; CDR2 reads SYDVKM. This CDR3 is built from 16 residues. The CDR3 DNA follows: TGTGCCAGCAGTATCCCCCGGACAGCGACTGGGAACACCATATATTTT. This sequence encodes CASSIPRTATGNTIYF.

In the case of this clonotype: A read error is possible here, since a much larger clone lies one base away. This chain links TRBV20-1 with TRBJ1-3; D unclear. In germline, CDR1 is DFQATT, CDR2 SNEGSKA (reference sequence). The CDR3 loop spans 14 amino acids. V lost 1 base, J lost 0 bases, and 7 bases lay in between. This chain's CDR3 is CSARGRNSGNTIYF. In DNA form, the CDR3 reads TGCAGTGCTAGAGGAAGAAACTCTGGAAACACCATATATTTT.

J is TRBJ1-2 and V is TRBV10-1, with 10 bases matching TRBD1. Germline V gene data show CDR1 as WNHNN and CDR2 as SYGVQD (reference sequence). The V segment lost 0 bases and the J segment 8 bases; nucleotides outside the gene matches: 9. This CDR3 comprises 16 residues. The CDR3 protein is CASSESGAGQGVGYTF. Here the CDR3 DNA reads TGCGCCAGCAGTGAGTCGGGGGCCGGACAGGGGGTCGGCTACACCTTC.

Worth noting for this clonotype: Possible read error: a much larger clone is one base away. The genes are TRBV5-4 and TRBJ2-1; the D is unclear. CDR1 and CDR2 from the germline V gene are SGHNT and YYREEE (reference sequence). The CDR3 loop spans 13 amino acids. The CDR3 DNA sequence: TGTGCCAGCAGCCCCCGTTCCTACAATGAGCAGCTCTTC. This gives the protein CASSPRSYNEQLF. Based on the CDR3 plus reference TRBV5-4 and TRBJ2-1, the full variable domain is ETGVTQSPTHLIKTRGQQVTLRCSSQSGHNTVSWYQQALGQGPQFIFQYYREEENGRGNFPPRFSGLQFPNYSSELNVNALELDDSALYLCASSPRSYNEQLFGPGTRLTVL.

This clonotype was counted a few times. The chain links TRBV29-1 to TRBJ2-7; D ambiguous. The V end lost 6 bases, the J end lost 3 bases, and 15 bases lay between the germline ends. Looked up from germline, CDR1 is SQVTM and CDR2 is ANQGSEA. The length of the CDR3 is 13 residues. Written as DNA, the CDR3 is TGCAGCGTAAACCCAGGAATAGGCTACGAGCAGTACTTC. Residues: CSVNPGIGYEQYF.

The CDR3 DNA sequence: TGTGCCAGCAGCCAGGACCGATTGAACACTGAAGCTTTCTTT. Translating it yields CASSQDRLNTEAFF. J is TRBJ1-1 and V is TRBV14; D ambiguous. This CDR3 has 14 residues. Trimming shortened V by 3 bases and J by 0 bases, and 8 bases separated the two germline ends. Germline CDR1 is SGHDN and CDR2 is FVKESK.

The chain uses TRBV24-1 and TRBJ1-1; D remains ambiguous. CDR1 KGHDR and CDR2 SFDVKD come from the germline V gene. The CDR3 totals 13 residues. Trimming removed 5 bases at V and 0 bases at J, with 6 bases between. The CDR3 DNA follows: TGTGCCACCAGTGGCGGTCTGAACACTGAAGCTTTCTTT. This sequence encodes CATSGGLNTEAFF.

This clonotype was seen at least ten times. The CDR3 reads CAWSVGGGNEQFF. The CDR3 DNA is TGTGCCTGGAGTGTAGGGGGGGGAAATGAGCAGTTCTTC. The J gene is TRBJ2-1, the V gene TRBV30, with a weak D call TRBD2 (7 bases). V shed 0 bases and J shed 7 bases, with 10 bases lying between them. The CDR3 totals 13 residues. Per germline, CDR1 GTSNPN and CDR2 SVGIG (reference sequence).

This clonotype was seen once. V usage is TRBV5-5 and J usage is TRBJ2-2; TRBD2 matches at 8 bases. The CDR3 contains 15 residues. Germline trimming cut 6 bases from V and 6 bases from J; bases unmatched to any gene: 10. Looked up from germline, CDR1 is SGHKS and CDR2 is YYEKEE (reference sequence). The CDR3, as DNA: TGTGCCAGCACTCCAGCGGGGGCTGTCCCCGGGGAGCTGTTTTTT. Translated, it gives CASTPAGAVPGELFF.